This passage covers 14 T cell receptor beta chains from one sample sequenced in a study of blood T cell repertoires in COVID-19. The data were produced by immunoSEQ multiplex PCR, yet TCRdb's version contains in-frame clones alone and is incomplete. Here the sample spans tens of thousands of clones, around 83% being singletons. The sequenced sample consisted of peripheral blood. These receptor sequences come from a man aged 55 to 70 with acute or convalescent COVID-19.

The chain carries TRBV7-9 and TRBJ2-1; 13 nucleotides align to TRBD2. Germline CDR1 and CDR2: SEHNR and FQNEAQ (reference sequence). The CDR3 contains 19 residues. V lost 5 bases and J lost 6; bases outside the gene matches: 16. The CDR3 loop reads CASSLGLAGAGRQGNEQFF. Written as DNA, the CDR3 is TGTGCCAGCAGCCTCGGACTAGCGGGGGCCGGCAGACAGGGCAATGAGCAGTTCTTC.

V gene TRBV11-3 combines with J gene TRBJ2-1, with 11 bases lining up with TRBD2. Trimming cost V 1 base and J 7 bases; bases outside gene matches: 6. CDR1 is SGHNT and CDR2 is YENEEA in the germline V gene. The CDR3 extends over 16 amino acids. The CDR3 nucleotides are TGTGCCAGCAGCTTAGGTAGCGGGGGGGCGAGGAATGAGCAGTTCTTC. Protein: CASSLGSGGARNEQFF.

The chain combines TRBV19 with TRBJ2-2, with TRBD1 matching 11 bases. Trimming at V came to 6 bases and at J to 4 bases, leaving 7 bases not matched to a gene. This CDR3 contains 16 residues. Germline V gene lookup returns CDR1 LNHDA and CDR2 SQIVND (reference sequence). CDR3 protein: CASRRGGTGGTGELFF. CDR3 nucleotide sequence: TGTGCCAGTAGACGAGGGGGGACAGGGGGCACCGGGGAGCTGTTTTTT.

This clone appeared once. The J gene is TRBJ2-2, the V gene TRBV7-6; 8 bases match TRBD2. The CDR3 sequence is 16 residues long. With V trimmed by 2 bases and J by 2 bases, 4 bases remained unmatched. The germline V gene has CDR1 SGHVS and CDR2 FNYEAQ. CDR3 sequence reads: CASSLITSGNTGELFF. Here the CDR3 DNA reads TGTGCCAGCAGCTTAATAACTAGCGGAAACACCGGGGAGCTGTTTTTT. The variable domain in full, with the rest retrieved from reference TRBV7-6 and TRBJ2-2, is GAGVSQSPRYKVTKRGQDVALRCDPISGHVSLYWYRQALGQGPEFLTYFNYEAQQDKSGLPNDRFSAERPEGSISTLTIQRTEQRDSAMYRCASSLITSGNTGELFFGEGSRLTVL.

This sequence joins TRBV30 and TRBJ1-2; D call uncertain. The CDR3 contains 13 residues. The germline CDR1 and CDR2 sequences are GTSNPN and SVGIG (reference sequence). Between the trimmed V and J ends, which lost 0 bases and 4 bases, there was a span of 9 bases. The CDR3 is CAWSVSHGYGYTF. The CDR3 region has the DNA TGTGCCTGGAGTGTATCCCACGGCTATGGCTACACCTTC.

The chain employs TRBV11-2 and TRBJ1-1; D is unresolved. Germline V gives CDR1 SGHAT, CDR2 FQNNGV. The CDR3 runs 13 residues. The V end lost 4 bases, the J end lost 5 bases, and 11 bases lay between the germline ends. The CDR3 loop reads CASSSRPQTEAFF. CDR3 sequence (DNA): TGTGCCAGCAGCTCTAGGCCCCAAACTGAAGCTTTCTTT.

This clone appeared a single time. V usage is TRBV6-6 and J usage is TRBJ2-2; TRBD1 is a possible D gene (5 bases). The CDR3 loop spans 16 amino acids. The V gene's germline CDR1 is MNHNY and CDR2 SVGAGI (reference sequence). The CDR3 DNA follows: TGTGTCACAAACGATTCAGGGATGAAGAGCACCGGGGAGCTGTTTTTT. Protein product: CVTNDSGMKSTGELFF.

The CDR3 DNA reads as TGTGCCAGTAGTTCGGGGGGCCAAACGGCTTTCTTT. Translated, it gives CASSSGGQTAFF. V usage is TRBV19 and J usage is TRBJ1-1; D possibly corresponds to TRBD1 (6 bases). Germline V lookup: CDR1 LNHDA, CDR2 SQIVND (reference sequence). V was shortened by 5 bases and J by 11 bases, with 15 bases between the two germline ends. The CDR3 has 12 amino acids.

This clone came up once. The chain joins TRBV7-9 to TRBJ2-3; the match to TRBD2 covers 8 bases. CDR1 and CDR2 (germline): SEHNR, FQNEAQ (reference sequence). CDR3 size: 18 residues. Trimming removed 2 bases from V and 0 bases from J; junction bases left unmatched: 10. The CDR3: CASSLSRGGPRSTDTQYF. The CDR3 region has the DNA TGTGCCAGCAGCTTAAGTCGCGGGGGGCCCCGAAGCACAGATACGCAGTATTTT.

This chain connects TRBV18 to TRBJ1-1; perhaps TRBD1 as D (5 bases). CDR1 KGHSH and CDR2 LQKENI come from the germline V gene. Between the trimmed V and J ends, which lost 6 bases and 4 bases, there was a span of 18 bases. This CDR3 spans 15 amino acids. The CDR3 is CASSHTRSGGTEAFF. The CDR3 nucleotides read TGTGCCAGCTCTCATACGAGATCGGGGGGCACTGAAGCTTTCTTT.

V is TRBV7-6 and J is TRBJ1-2; D remains ambiguous. Germline CDR1 reads SGHVS; CDR2 reads FNYEAQ. The CDR3 extends over 13 amino acids. The V end was cut by 0 bases, the J end by 2 bases, with 4 bases between. Here the CDR3 DNA reads TGTGCCAGCAGCTTAGCTCTGAACTATGGCTACACCTTC. Protein: CASSLALNYGYTF.

CDR3 residues: CATSGRGGNTEAFF. The CDR3 DNA is TGTGCCACCAGCGGCCGGGGGGGGAACACTGAAGCTTTCTTT. The chain couples TRBV24-1 to TRBJ1-1; D may be TRBD1 (5 bases). The V and J ends lost 7 bases and 1 base respectively, with 12 bases between them. The CDR3 totals 14 residues. CDR1 is KGHDR, CDR2 SFDVKD, per germline.

The V and J genes are TRBV20-1 and TRBJ1-1; no clear D gene. The CDR3 is 11 residues long. Trimming cost V 4 bases and J 5 bases, with 8 bases left between them. Germline V CDR1 and CDR2: DFQATT, SNEGSKA (reference sequence). The CDR3 DNA follows: TGCAGTGCTACTCCAGGAACTGAAGCTTTCTTT. Translated: CSATPGTEAFF.

This chain links TRBV7-3 with TRBJ2-5, with 9 bases identical to TRBD1. The V segment lost 3 bases and the J segment 4 bases; nucleotides outside the gene matches: 3. The CDR3 consists of 14 residues. The germline gives CDR1 SGHTA, CDR2 FQGTGA. CDR3 sequence (DNA): TGTGCCAGCAGCTTGGCGGGACAGGGAGAGACCCAGTACTTC. It yields the protein CASSLAGQGETQYF.